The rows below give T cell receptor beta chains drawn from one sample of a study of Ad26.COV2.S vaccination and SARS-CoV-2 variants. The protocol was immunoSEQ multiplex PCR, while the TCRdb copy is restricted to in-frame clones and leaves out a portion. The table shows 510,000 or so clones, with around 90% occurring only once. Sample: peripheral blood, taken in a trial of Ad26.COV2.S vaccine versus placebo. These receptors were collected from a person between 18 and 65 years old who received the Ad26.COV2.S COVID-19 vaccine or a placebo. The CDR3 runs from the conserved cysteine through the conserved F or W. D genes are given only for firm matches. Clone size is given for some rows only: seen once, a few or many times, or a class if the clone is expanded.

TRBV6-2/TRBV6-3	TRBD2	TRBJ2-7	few	TGTGCCAGCAGTTGGGTCGCCGGCGGGAGGGGCGAGCAGTACTTC	CASSWVAGGRGEQYF
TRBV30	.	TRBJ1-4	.	TGTGCCTGGAGTGCTAGGAAAACACAATTTACCCTCCCAACTAATGAAAAACTGTTTTTT	CAWSARKTQFTLPTNEKLFF
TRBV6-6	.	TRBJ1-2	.	TGTGCCAGCAGGCGAGATCTGGATGGCTACACCTTC	CASRRDLDGYTF
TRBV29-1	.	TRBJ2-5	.	TGCAGCGTCGGGACCTCCATGACCCAGTACTTC	CSVGTSMTQYF
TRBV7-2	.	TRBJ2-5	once	TGTGCCAGCAGCTTCCGGGGAAGGTACCAAGAGACCCAGTACTTC	CASSFRGRYQETQYF
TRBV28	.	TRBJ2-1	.	TGTGCCAGCAGTGCAGCCCAGGAGGTCCGGGGTGAGCAGTTCTTC	CASSAAQEVRGEQFF
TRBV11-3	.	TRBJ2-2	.	TGTGCCAGCAGCTTAGGACATTTCGGGATGGTAGCCGGGGAGCTGTTTTTT	CASSLGHFGMVAGELFF
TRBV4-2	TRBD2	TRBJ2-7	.	TGTGCCAGCAGCCAGTCCCCCGGGGGGGCCTACGAGCAGTACTTC	CASSQSPGGAYEQYF
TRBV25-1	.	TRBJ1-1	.	TGTGCCAGCAGTGAATATCGGGGTAGCACTGAAGCTTTCTTT	CASSEYRGSTEAFF
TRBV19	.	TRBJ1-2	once	TGTGCCAGTAGTACCCCGTATGGCTACACCTTC	CASSTPYGYTF
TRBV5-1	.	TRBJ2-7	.	TGCGCCAGCAGCTCCGGACCTGTGGGCGAGCAGTACTTC	CASSSGPVGEQYF
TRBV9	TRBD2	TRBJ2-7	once	TGTGCCAGCAGCGCAGGGACTAGCGGGGCCTACGAGCAGTACTTC	CASSAGTSGAYEQYF
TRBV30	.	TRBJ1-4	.	TGTGCCTGGAGTGTCGTACTGGCAGGAAAACTGTTTTTT	CAWSVVLAGKLFF
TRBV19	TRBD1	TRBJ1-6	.	TGTGCCAGTAGTAGCGGGACAGGGAGTTCACCCCTCCACTTT	CASSSGTGSSPLHF
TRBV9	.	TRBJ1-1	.	TGTGCCAGCAGCCCCGTAGGTGCCGGGAATGCTGAAGCTTTCTTT	CASSPVGAGNAEAFF
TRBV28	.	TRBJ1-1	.	TGTGCCAGCAGGGGGAGGGTGGGGAACACTGAAGCTTTCTTT	CASRGRVGNTEAFF
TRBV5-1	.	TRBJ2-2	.	TGCGCGACGTGGGCCGGGAACGCCGGGGAGCTGTTTTTT	CATWAGNAGELFF
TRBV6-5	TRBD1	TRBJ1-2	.	TGTGCCAGCAGTTACGGACAGGGGGCGGATGGCTACACCTTC	CASSYGQGADGYTF
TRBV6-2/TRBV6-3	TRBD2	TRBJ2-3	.	TGTGCCAGCAGTTACACGACTAGCGGGAGCACAGATACGCAGTATTTT	CASSYTTSGSTDTQYF
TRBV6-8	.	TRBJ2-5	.	TGTGCCAGCAGTTACTGGATCCCCCCCCGGGACCAAGAGACCCAGTACTTC	CASSYWIPPRDQETQYF
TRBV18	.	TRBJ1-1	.	TGTGCCAGCTCACCCCTACGGGAGAACACTGAAGCTTTCTTT	CASSPLRENTEAFF
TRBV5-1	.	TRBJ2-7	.	TGCGCCAGCAGCTTTACGGTTTCCTACGAGCAGTACTTC	CASSFTVSYEQYF
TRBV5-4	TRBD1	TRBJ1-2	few	TGTGCCAGCAGCCTGACGGGACAGAACTATGGCTACACCTTC	CASSLTGQNYGYTF
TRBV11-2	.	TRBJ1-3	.	TGTGCCAGCAGCTTAGCGGGGCCTAACTCTGGAAACACCATATATTTT	CASSLAGPNSGNTIYF
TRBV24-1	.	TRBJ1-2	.	TGTGCCACCAGTGTGGGAGTCTACTATGGCTACACCTTC	CATSVGVYYGYTF
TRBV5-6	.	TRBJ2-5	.	TGTGCCAGCAGCTTGGGGGACTCGTCCCTAGAGACCCAGTACTTC	CASSLGDSSLETQYF
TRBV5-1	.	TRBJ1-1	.	TGCGCCAGCAGCTTGGGGCCAACAGGAAACACTGAAGCTTTCTTT	CASSLGPTGNTEAFF
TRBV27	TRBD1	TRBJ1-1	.	TGTGCCAGCAGGGATACAGGGGATACTGAAGCTTTCTTT	CASRDTGDTEAFF
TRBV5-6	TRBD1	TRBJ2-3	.	TGTGCCAGCAGCCGGGACAGCGCCAAAGACACGCAGTATTTT	CASSRDSAKDTQYF
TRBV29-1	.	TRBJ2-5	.	TGCAGCGTTGAACCTTTATTCCAAGAGACCCAGTACTTC	CSVEPLFQETQYF
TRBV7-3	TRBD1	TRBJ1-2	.	TGTGCCAGCAGCTTAGGAACAGGGGTCGGGGGCTACACCTTC	CASSLGTGVGGYTF
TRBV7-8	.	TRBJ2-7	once	TGTGCCAGCAGCCGCGACTACATCTACGAGCAGTACTTC	CASSRDYIYEQYF
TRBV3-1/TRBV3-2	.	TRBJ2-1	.	TGTGCCAGCAGCTCGACGGTAAGTGGTGAGCAGTTCTTC	CASSSTVSGEQFF
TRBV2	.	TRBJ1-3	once	TGTGCCAGCAGTGGTTTACCCCGCTCTGGAAACACCATATATTTT	CASSGLPRSGNTIYF
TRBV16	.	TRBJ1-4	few	TGTGCCAGCAGCCAATCGGGCAGACCAACTAATGAAAAACTGTTTTTT	CASSQSGRPTNEKLFF
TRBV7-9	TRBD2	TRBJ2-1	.	TGTGCCAGCAGCCACAATCTAGCGGGGGAGAGGGATGAGCAGTTCTTC	CASSHNLAGERDEQFF
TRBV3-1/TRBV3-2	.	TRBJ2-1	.	TGTGCCAGCAGCCAAGCCCCAACAGGGCTCAATGAGCAGTTCTTC	CASSQAPTGLNEQFF
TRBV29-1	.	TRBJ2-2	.	TGCAGCGGTACAGGGTCGGACACCGGGGAGCTGTTTTTT	CSGTGSDTGELFF
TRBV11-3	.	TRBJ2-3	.	TGTGCCAGCAGCTTAGGGTCGCCGGGTATCACAGATACGCAGTATTTT	CASSLGSPGITDTQYF
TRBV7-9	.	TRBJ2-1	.	TGTGCCAGCAGCTTAGTGGCAGCGAGCTCCTACAATGAGCAGTTCTTC	CASSLVAASSYNEQFF
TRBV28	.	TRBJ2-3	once	TGTGCCAGCAGTAGCCCTGTCGTGTCAGATACGCAGTATTTT	CASSSPVVSDTQYF
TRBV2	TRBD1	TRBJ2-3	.	TGTGCCCGCCAAGACAGGGAGAGCACAGATACGCAGTATTTT	CARQDRESTDTQYF
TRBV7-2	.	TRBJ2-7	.	TGTGCCAGCAGCTTAGCGTTGGGGGGCGTTATGGCCTACGAGCAGTACTTC	CASSLALGGVMAYEQYF
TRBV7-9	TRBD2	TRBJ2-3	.	TGTGCCAGCAGCCCCACCAGGCGAGCGGGAGTCCCAGATACGCAGTATTTT	CASSPTRRAGVPDTQYF
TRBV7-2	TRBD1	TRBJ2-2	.	TGTGCCAGCAGCTTAAAGGACAGGGACCACACCGGGGAGCTGTTTTTT	CASSLKDRDHTGELFF
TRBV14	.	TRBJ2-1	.	TGTGCCAGCAGCCCCCGGGACTTTGGGTTCGAAGAGCAGTTCTTC	CASSPRDFGFEEQFF
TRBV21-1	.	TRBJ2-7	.	TGTGCCAGCAGCAGGCGGACTAGCGGGAGAGAGTCCTACGAGCAGTACTTC	CASSRRTSGRESYEQYF
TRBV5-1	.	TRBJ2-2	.	TGCGCCAGCAGCTTGTACTCCGGGGAGCTGTTTTTT	CASSLYSGELFF
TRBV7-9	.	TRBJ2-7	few	TGTGCCAGCAGCAATAGGACGGATTCCTACGAGCAGTACTTC	CASSNRTDSYEQYF
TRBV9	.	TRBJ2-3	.	TGTGCCAGCAGCGCTCGACTAGAAAGGGGGGATACGCAGTATTTT	CASSARLERGDTQYF
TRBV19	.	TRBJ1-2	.	TGTGCCAGTAGTATGGGCCAAGGGGGCTACACCTTC	CASSMGQGGYTF
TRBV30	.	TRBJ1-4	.	TGTGCCTGGAGCCCCAGGGTTGACGAAAAACTGTTTTTT	CAWSPRVDEKLFF